This note documents a single T cell receptor (beta chain) sequence. Its antigen is currently unknown. The PCR used 60 Vbeta and 13 Jbeta primers. Assay used: immunoSEQ multiplex PCR; TCRdb lists only in-frame clones, some missing. The sample has approximately 170,000 clones; 75% to 90% are singletons. The sample is drawn from a study of cytomegalovirus exposure and HLA in healthy donors. Study findings and constraints: Earlier analysis looked at TCR beta V segments, and most were productive about 90% or about 30% of the time. As a later analysis showed, several of the most significant clusters appeared to be linked to common viral pathogens.

The sequenced sample consisted of PBMCs. The clonotype comes from a human donor in good health.

In DNA form, the CDR3 reads TGTGCCAGCGGGTTAGACACCGGGGGTTACAATGAGCAGTTCTTC. The encoded protein is CASGLDTGGYNEQFF. This chain connects TRBV2 to TRBJ2-1; perhaps TRBD2 as D (6 bases). V was cut by 8 bases and J by 4 bases, with 18 bases left in between. This CDR3 is 15 amino acids long. From germline, CDR1 is SNHLY and CDR2 FYNNEI.